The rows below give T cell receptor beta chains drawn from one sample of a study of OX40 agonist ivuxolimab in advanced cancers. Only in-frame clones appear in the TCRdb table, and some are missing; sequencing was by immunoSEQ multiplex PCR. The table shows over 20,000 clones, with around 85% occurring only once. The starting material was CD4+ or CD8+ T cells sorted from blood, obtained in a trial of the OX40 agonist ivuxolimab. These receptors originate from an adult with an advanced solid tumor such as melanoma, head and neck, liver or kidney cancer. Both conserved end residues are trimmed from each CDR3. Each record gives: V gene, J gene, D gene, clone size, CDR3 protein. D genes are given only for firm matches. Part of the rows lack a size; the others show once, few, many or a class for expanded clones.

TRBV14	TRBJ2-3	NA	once	ASSQPHTDTQY
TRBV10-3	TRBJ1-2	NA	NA	AIRAGSYT
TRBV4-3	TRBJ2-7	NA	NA	ASSQDRNEQY
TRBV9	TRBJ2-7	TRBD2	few	ASTPSSGGVEQY
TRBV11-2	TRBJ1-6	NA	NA	ASSLAGPESTNSPLH
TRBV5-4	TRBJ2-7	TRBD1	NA	ASSLMTDRAFSYEQY
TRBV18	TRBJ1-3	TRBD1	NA	ASSPQGAAAGNTIY
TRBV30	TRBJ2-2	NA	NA	AWSVGVTGELF
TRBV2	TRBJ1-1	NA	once	ASQVNTEAF
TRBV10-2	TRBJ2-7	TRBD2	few	ASSDLTSGSRNRNEQY
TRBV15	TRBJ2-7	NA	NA	ATSSLDSSYEQY
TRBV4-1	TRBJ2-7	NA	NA	ASSARDTSYEQY
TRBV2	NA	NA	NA	ASSESRSYEQY
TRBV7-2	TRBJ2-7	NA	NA	ASSLTSSFSYEQY
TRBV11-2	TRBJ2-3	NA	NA	ASSLVGGRGYGDTQY
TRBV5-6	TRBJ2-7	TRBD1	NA	ASSRGQGNEQY
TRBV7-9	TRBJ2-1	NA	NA	ASSSPGQIYNEQF
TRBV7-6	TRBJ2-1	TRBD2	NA	ASSLTTSGDYNEQF
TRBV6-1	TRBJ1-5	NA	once	ASRDSADQPQH
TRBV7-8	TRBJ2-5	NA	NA	ASSLGAETQY
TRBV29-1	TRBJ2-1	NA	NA	SVEEGSYNEQF
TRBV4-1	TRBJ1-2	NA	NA	ASSQILTGNYGYT
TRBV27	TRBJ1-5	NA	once	ASSLVGSNQPQH
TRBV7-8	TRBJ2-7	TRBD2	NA	ASSEGLAASSYEQY
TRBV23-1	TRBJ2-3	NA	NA	ASSPYRDTDTQY
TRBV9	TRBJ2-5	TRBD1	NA	ASSEQDRGQETQY
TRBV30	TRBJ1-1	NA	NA	AWKTWVDTEAF
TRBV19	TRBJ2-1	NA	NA	ASSIMLAPNNEQF
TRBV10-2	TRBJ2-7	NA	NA	ASSVGSSYEQY